This T cell receptor beta chain appears in the sequencing data of a study of cytomegalovirus exposure and HLA in healthy donors. Study conclusions and caveats: Confirmation in vitro established that a few CMV-associated chains were specific for CMV antigens.

Of note for this clone: Its antigen is not identified.

This PCR relied on a set of 60 Vbeta primers and 13 Jbeta primers. Here immunoSEQ multiplex PCR was the method, and the copy in TCRdb shows in-frame clones only, minus some. This table has 250,000 or so clones, approximately 81% appearing once. This CDR3 spans 14 amino acids. Trimming left V 2 bases short and J 3 bases short, with 7 bases between. Germline lookup yields CDR1 SGHVS and CDR2 FNYEAQ. The source of this sequence is a human donor in good health. Sequencing used PBMCs. The chain uses TRBV7-6 and TRBJ2-2, with D unresolved. CDR3 region: CASSLLGDTGELFF. The CDR3 region has the DNA TGTGCCAGCAGCTTACTGGGCGACACCGGGGAGCTGTTTTTT.